This T cell receptor beta chain was identified in a study of beta chain features in type 1 diabetes. This clone came up once. Expressed TCRB transcripts were sequenced because the isolated RNA had all been reverse transcribed beforehand. Profiling relied on immunoSEQ multiplex PCR, and the TCRdb table lists in-frame clones only, not all of them. The table lists some 410,000 clones, approximately 14% of them singletons. The V end lost 5 bases, the J end lost 5 bases, and 10 bases lay between the germline ends. Germline V lookup: CDR1 SGHNT, CDR2 YENEEA. The CDR3 loop spans 13 amino acids. Sequenced input: naive CD4+ T cells from blood. The rearrangement uses TRBV11-3 and TRBJ2-1; D call uncertain. The TCR originated in a man aged 30 to 39 in good health. The CDR3 nucleotides read TGTGCCAGCAGCCGATTCCGGGACAATGAGCAGTTCTTC. As protein: CASSRFRDNEQFF.